Reported below is one T cell receptor beta chain. Its specificity is unknown. Assay: immunoSEQ multiplex PCR; the TCRdb copy retains only in-frame clones and omits some. This table has around 210,000 clones, about 94% appearing once. The sample comes from a study of T cell responses to AZD1222 COVID-19 vaccine. Study-wide findings and caveats: Among spike-specific TCRs, nearly half reportedly target unmutated variant regions. With dominance at 160-218 and 743-854, vaccine-associated CD4 TCRs spanned spike.

Here the sequenced sample was peripheral blood, taken 28 days after the second dose of the MenACWY control vaccine. The TCR originated in an adult who received the MenACWY meningococcal vaccine as a control.

The CDR3 here is CAISSPGTGTDTQYF. The CDR3 region has the DNA TGTGCCATCTCAAGTCCCGGGACGGGCACAGATACGCAGTATTTT. This sequence joins TRBV28 and TRBJ2-3; D is possibly TRBD1 or TRBD2 (5 bases each). Trimming cost V 10 bases and J 1 base, with 18 bases left between them. From germline, CDR1 is MDHEN and CDR2 SYDVKM. CDR3 length: 15 residues.